This TCR beta chain was found in a study of cytomegalovirus exposure and HLA in healthy donors. Profiling relied on immunoSEQ multiplex PCR, and the TCRdb table lists in-frame clones only, not all of them. The repertoire holds about 70,000 clones, with 94% as singletons. CDR1 and CDR2 from the germline V gene are MRHNA and SNTAGT. The CDR3 covers 15 residues. V was cut by 4 bases and J by 0 bases, with 9 bases left in between. The rearrangement uses TRBV6-4 and TRBJ2-2, with D uncertain. This clonotype was sampled from a woman between 18 and 29 years old in good health and CMV-seropositive. The sequenced material came from PBMCs. CDR3 DNA: TGTGCCAGCAGTGCCCCCCAAACGAACACCGGGGAGCTGTTTTTT. Protein: CASSAPQTNTGELFF.